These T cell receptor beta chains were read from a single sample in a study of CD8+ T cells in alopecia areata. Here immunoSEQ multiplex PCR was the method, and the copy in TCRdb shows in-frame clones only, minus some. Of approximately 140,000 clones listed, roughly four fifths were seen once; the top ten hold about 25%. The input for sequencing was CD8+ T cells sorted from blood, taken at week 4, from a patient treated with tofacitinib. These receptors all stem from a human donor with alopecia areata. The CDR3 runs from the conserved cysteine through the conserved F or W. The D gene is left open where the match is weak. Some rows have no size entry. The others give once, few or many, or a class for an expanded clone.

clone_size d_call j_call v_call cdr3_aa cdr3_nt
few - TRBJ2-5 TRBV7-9 CASSYPLGETQYF TGTGCCAGCAGCTATCCCCTGGGGGAGACCCAGTACTTC
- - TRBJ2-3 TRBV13 CASSSGLGGTDTQYF TGTGCCAGCAGCTCCGGCCTAGGGGGCACAGATACGCAGTATTTT
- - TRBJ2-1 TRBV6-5 CASSYSGYNEQFF TGTGCCAGCAGTTACTCGGGATACAATGAGCAGTTCTTC
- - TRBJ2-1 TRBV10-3 CAIRASGGQYNEQFF TGTGCCATCAGGGCCTCGGGGGGACAATACAATGAGCAGTTCTTC
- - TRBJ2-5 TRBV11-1 CASSYVAEETQYF TGTGCCAGCAGTTACGTCGCGGAGGAGACCCAGTACTTC
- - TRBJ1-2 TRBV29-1 CSVEVEFYGYTF TGCAGCGTTGAAGTGGAATTCTATGGCTACACCTTC
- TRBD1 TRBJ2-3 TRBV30 CAWGQVGGSTDTQYF TGTGCCTGGGGACAGGTTGGTGGGAGCACAGATACGCAGTATTTT
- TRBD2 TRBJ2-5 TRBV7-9 CASSWTSGETQYF TGTGCCAGCAGCTGGACTAGCGGAGAGACCCAGTACTTC
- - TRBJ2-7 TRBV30 CALVTDSYEQYF TGTGCCTTAGTTACAGACTCCTACGAGCAGTACTTC
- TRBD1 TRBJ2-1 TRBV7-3 CASSRSGQVNNEQFF TGTGCCAGCAGCCGTTCGGGACAGGTCAACAATGAGCAGTTCTTC
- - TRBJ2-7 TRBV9 CASSVGGEPYEQYF TGTGCCAGCAGCGTAGGCGGGGAACCTTACGAGCAGTACTTC
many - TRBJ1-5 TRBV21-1 CASSQTGGNQPQHF TGTGCCAGCAGCCAGACAGGGGGCAATCAGCCCCAGCATTTT
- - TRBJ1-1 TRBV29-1 CSVVGAEAFF TGCAGCGTTGTAGGGGCTGAAGCTTTCTTT
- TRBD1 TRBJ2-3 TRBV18 CASSWPGGATDTQYF TGTGCCAGCTCCTGGCCAGGGGGCGCGACAGATACGCAGTATTTT
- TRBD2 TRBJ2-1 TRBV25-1 CASSDWGTSNEQFF TGTGCCAGCAGTGATTGGGGGACTAGCAATGAGCAGTTCTTC
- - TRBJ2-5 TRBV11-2 CASSQDWGPETQYF TGTGCCAGCAGCCAGGACTGGGGACCAGAGACCCAGTACTTC
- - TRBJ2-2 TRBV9 CASRRDTGELFF TGTGCCAGCAGGCGGGACACCGGGGAGCTGTTTTTT
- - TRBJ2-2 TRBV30 CAWRGGYTGELFF TGTGCCTGGAGGGGGGGCTACACCGGGGAGCTGTTTTTT
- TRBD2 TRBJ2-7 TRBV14 CASSQALAASYEQYF TGTGCCAGCAGCCAAGCACTAGCGGCCTCCTACGAGCAGTACTTC
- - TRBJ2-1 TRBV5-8 CASRPLGYNEQFF TGTGCCAGCAGGCCCCTGGGCTACAATGAGCAGTTCTTC
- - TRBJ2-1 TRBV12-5 CASGPSGYAYNEQFF TGTGCTAGTGGTCCGAGCGGTTACGCCTACAATGAGCAGTTCTTC
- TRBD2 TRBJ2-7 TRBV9 CASSVGTSGVEQYF TGTGCCAGCAGCGTTGGGACTAGCGGGGTCGAGCAGTACTTC
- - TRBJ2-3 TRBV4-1 CASSQGSSGASTDTQYF TGCGCCAGCAGCCAAGGATCATCGGGGGCTAGCACAGATACGCAGTATTTT
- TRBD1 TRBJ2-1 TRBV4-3 CASSLSGGVNEQFF TGCGCCAGCAGCCTATCAGGGGGCGTAAATGAGCAGTTCTTC
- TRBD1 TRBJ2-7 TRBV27 CASSLSTGEYEQYF TGTGCCAGCAGTTTATCGACAGGGGAGTACGAGCAGTACTTC
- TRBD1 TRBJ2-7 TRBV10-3 CATRTGEDRYEQYF TGTGCCACCAGGACAGGGGAAGATCGCTACGAGCAGTACTTC
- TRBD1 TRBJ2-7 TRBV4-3 CASSQDSSGGLYEQYF TGCGCCAGCAGCCAAGATTCATCAGGGGGATTATACGAGCAGTACTTC
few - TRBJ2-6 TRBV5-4 CASSGRYSGANVLTF TGTGCCAGCTCCGGACGTTACTCTGGGGCCAACGTCCTGACTTTC
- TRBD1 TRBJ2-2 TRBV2 CASSAGTDTGELFF TGTGCCAGCAGTGCCGGGACAGACACCGGGGAGCTGTTTTTT
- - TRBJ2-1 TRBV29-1 CSVDKGDAGYNEQFF TGCAGCGTTGATAAGGGGGACGCAGGCTACAATGAGCAGTTCTTC
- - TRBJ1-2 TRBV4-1 CASSQGRGDGGYTF TGCGCCAGCAGCCAAGGGAGAGGGGACGGCGGCTACACCTTC